The T cell receptor (beta chain) under discussion was sequenced for a study of T cells after posttransplantation cyclophosphamide. Trimming stripped 4 bases from V and 4 bases from J, with 10 bases between. The CDR3 length is 14 residues. CDR1 ENHRY and CDR2 SYGVKD come from the germline V gene. Produced via immunoSEQ multiplex PCR; TCRdb's table is partial and in-frame only. The table has roughly 20,000 clones, around 87% seen once. The count of this clone is one. Cyclophosphamide on days +3 and +4 followed busulfan-fludarabine conditioning and a marrow graft. This TCR was sampled from a female patient in her forties who received an allogeneic stem cell transplant from a related donor, was CMV-positive, and had no GVHD. The graft donor may have contributed some T cells. The starting material was PBMCs, obtained after allogeneic stem cell transplant with posttransplant cyclophosphamide. The chain uses TRBV10-3 and TRBJ1-4; D may be TRBD1 (5 bases). CDR3 nucleotides: TGTGCCATCAGTGGGGAGGGGTATAATGAAAAACTGTTTTTT. This sequence encodes CAISGEGYNEKLFF.